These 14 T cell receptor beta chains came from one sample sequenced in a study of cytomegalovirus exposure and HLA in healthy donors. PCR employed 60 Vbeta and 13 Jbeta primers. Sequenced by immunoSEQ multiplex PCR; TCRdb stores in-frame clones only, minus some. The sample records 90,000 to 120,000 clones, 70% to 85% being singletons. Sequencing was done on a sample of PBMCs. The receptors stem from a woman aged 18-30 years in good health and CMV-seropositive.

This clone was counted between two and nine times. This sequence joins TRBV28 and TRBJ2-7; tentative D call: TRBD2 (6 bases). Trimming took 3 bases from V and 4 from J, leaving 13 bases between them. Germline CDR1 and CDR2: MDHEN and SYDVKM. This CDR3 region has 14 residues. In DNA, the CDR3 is TGTGCCAGCAGTTTTCCGCGGGACGGATACGAGCAGTACTTC. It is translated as CASSFPRDGYEQYF.

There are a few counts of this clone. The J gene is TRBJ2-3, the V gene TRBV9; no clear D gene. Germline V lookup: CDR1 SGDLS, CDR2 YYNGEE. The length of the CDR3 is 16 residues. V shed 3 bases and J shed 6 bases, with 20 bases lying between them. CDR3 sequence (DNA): TGTGCCAGCAGCGCCCGGATCCTAGAAAGCATTGATACGCAGTATTTT. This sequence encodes CASSARILESIDTQYF.

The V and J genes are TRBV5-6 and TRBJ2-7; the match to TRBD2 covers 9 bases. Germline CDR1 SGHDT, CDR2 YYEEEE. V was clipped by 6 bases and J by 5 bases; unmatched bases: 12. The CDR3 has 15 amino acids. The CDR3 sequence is CASTFGYSGSNEQYF. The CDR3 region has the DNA TGTGCCAGCACCTTTGGTTATAGCGGGAGCAACGAGCAGTACTTC.

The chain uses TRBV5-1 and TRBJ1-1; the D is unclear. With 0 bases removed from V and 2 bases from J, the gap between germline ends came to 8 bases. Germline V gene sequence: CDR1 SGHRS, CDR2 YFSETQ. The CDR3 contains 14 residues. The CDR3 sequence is CASSLAVANTEAFF. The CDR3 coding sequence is TGCGCCAGCAGCTTGGCAGTTGCAAACACTGAAGCTTTCTTT.

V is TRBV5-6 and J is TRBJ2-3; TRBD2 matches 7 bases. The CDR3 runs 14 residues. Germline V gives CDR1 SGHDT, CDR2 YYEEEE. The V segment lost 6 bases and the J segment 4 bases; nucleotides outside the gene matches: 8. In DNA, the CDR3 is TGTGCCAGCACCCCCCCGGCGGGGGCAGATACGCAGTATTTT. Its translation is CASTPPAGADTQYF.

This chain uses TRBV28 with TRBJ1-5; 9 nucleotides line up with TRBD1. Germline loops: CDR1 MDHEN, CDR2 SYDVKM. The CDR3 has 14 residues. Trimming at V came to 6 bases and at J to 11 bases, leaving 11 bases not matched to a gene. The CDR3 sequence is CASRSTGGPVSQHF. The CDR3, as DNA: TGTGCCAGCAGATCAACAGGGGGCCCCGTTTCCCAGCATTTT.

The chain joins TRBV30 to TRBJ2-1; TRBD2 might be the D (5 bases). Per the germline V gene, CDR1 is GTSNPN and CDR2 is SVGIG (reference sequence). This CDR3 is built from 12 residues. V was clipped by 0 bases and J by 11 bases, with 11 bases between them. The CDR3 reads CAWSVLSVQQFF. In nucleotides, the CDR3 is TGTGCCTGGAGTGTACTTAGCGTTCAGCAGTTCTTC. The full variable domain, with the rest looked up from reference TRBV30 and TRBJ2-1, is SQTIHQWPATLVQPVGSPLSLECTVEGTSNPNLYWYRQAAGRGLQLLFYSVGIGQISSEVPQNLSASRPQDRQFILSSKKLLLSDSGFYLCAWSVLSVQQFFGPGTRLTVL.

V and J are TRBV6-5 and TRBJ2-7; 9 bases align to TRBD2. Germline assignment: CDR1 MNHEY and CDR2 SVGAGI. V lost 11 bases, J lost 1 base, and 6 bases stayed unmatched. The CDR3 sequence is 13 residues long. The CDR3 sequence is CASGLAGSYEQYF. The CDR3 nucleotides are TGTGCCTCGGGGCTAGCGGGGTCCTACGAGCAGTACTTC.

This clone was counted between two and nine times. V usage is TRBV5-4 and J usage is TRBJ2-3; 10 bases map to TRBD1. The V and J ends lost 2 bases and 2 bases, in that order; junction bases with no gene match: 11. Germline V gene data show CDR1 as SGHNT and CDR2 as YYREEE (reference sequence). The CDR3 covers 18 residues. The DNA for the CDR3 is TGTGCCAGCAGCTTAGGGACAGGGGTAACGGCGATCACAGATACGCAGTATTTT. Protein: CASSLGTGVTAITDTQYF.

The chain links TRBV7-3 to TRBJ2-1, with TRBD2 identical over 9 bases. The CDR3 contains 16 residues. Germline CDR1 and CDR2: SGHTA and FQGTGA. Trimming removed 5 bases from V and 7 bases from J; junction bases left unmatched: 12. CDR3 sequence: CASSPGLAASGNEQFF. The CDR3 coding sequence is TGTGCCAGCAGCCCGGGACTAGCTGCCTCAGGGAATGAGCAGTTCTTC.

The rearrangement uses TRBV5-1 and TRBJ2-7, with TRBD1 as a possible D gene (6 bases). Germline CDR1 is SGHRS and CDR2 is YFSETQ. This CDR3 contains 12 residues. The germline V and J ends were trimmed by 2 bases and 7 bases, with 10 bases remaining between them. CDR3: CASSFDRREQYF. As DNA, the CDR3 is TGCGCCAGCAGCTTCGACAGGCGAGAGCAGTACTTC.

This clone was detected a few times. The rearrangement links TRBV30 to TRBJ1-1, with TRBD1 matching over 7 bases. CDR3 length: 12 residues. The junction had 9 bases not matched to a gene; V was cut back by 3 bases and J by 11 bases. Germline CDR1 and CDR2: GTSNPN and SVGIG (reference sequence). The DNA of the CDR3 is TGTGCCTGGAGGGGAGACAGGGACGACGCTTTCTTT. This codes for CAWRGDRDDAFF. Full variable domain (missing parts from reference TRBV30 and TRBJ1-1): SQTIHQWPATLVQPVGSPLSLECTVEGTSNPNLYWYRQAAGRGLQLLFYSVGIGQISSEVPQNLSASRPQDRQFILSSKKLLLSDSGFYLCAWRGDRDDAFFGQGTRLTVV.

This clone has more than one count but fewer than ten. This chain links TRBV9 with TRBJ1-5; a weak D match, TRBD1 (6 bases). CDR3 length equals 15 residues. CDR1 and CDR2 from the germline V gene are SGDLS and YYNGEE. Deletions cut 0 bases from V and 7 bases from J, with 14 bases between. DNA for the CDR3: TGTGCCAGCAGCGTAGCCCCAGGGGAGGGACAGCCCCAGCATTTT. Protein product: CASSVAPGEGQPQHF.

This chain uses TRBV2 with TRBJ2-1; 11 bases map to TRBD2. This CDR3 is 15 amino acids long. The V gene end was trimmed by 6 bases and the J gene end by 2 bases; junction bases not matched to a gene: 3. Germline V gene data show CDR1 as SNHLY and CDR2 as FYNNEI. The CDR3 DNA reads TGTGCCAGCAGCGCACTAGCGGGAGCCTACAATGAGCAGTTCTTC. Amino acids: CASSALAGAYNEQFF.